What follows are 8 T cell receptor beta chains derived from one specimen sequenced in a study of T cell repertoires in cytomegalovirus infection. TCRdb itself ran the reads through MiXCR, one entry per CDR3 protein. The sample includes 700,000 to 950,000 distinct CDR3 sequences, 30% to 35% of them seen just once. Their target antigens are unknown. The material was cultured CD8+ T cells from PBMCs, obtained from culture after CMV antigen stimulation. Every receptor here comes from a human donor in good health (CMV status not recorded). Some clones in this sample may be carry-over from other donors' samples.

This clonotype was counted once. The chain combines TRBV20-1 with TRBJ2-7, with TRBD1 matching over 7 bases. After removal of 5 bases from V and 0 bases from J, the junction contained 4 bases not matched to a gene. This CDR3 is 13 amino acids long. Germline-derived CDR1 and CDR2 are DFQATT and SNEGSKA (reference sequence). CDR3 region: CSAWGQNSYEQYF. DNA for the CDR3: TGCAGTGCTTGGGGACAGAACTCCTACGAGCAGTACTTC.

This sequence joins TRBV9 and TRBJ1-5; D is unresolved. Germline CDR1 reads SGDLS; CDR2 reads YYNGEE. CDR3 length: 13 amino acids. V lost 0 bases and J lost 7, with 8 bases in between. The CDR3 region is CASSVVPEQPQHF. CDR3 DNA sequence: TGTGCCAGCAGCGTAGTGCCCGAACAGCCCCAGCATTTT.

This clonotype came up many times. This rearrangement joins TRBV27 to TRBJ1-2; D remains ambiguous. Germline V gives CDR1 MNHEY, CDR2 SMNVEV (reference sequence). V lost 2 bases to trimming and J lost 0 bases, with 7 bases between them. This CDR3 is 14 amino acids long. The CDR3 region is CASSLGSPNYGYTF. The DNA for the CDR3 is TGTGCCAGCAGTTTAGGCAGCCCTAACTATGGCTACACCTTC.

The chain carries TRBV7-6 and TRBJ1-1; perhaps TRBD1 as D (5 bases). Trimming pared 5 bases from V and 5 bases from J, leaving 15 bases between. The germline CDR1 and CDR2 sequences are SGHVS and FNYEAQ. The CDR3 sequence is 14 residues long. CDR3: CASSLRGSWTEAFF. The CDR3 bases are TGTGCCAGCAGCCTCCGGGGGAGCTGGACTGAAGCTTTCTTT.

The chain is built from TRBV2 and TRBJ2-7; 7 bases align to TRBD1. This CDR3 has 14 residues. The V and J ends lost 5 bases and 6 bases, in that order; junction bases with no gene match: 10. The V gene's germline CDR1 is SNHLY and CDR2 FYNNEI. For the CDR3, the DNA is TGTGCCAGCAGTTTACCGGGACAGAGACGCGAGCAGTACTTC. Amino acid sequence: CASSLPGQRREQYF.

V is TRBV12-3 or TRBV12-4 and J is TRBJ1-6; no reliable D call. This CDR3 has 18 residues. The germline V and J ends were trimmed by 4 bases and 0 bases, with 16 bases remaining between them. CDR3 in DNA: TGTGCCAGCAGTTCCCTATATGGGCCTACCTCCTATAATTCACCCCTCCACTTT. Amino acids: CASSSLYGPTSYNSPLHF.

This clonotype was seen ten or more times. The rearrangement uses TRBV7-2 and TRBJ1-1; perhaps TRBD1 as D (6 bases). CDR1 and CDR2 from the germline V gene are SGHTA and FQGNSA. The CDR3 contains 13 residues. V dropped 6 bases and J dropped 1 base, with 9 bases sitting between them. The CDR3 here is CASRLQGNTEAFF. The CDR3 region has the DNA TGTGCCAGCAGATTACAGGGGAACACTGAAGCTTTCTTT. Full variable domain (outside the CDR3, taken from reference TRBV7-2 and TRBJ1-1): GAGVSQSPSNKVTEKGKDVELRCDPISGHTALYWYRQSLGQGLEFLIYFQGNSAPDKSGLPSDRFSAERTGGSVSTLTIQRTQQEDSAVYLCASRLQGNTEAFFGQGTRLTVV.

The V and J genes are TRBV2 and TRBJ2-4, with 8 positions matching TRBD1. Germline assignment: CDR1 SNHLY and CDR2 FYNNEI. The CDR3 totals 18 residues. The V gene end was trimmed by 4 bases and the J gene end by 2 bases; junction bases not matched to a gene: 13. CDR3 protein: CASSGTGKPPTTKNIQYF. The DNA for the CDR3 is TGTGCCAGCAGTGGGACAGGGAAACCACCCACCACCAAAAACATTCAGTACTTC.